This is a list of T cell receptor beta chains from one sample in a study of T cell responses to AZD1222 COVID-19 vaccine. Assay: immunoSEQ multiplex PCR; the TCRdb copy retains only in-frame clones and omits some. The sample records about 210,000 clones, almost 95% being singletons. Sequences were derived from peripheral blood, sampled on day 0 of AZD1222 vaccination. The source of these receptors is an adult in good health. CDR3s include the opening cysteine and the closing phenylalanine or tryptophan. The order of the fields is D gene, J gene, V gene, clone size, CDR3 DNA, CDR3 protein. A D gene is named only where the DNA matches it firmly. Size is omitted from some rows. Given values are once, few, many or a class for expanded clones.

NA,TRBJ1-1,TRBV21-1,NA,TGTGCCAGCAGCACAAAAAGAGGGGGAGAGGTGAGGACATACACTGAAGCTTTCTTT,CASSTKRGGEVRTYTEAFF
TRBD1,TRBJ1-4,TRBV19,NA,TGTGCCAGTAGTGCCCCCGGACAGGAGTATAATGAAAAACTGTTTTTT,CASSAPGQEYNEKLFF
NA,TRBJ1-5,TRBV7-8,NA,TGTGCCAGCAGCCCCCTACAGGATCAGCCCCAGCATTTT,CASSPLQDQPQHF
NA,TRBJ2-3,TRBV5-1,NA,TGCGCCAGCAGCTCCGGGCGCGGAGGCACAGATACGCAGTATTTT,CASSSGRGGTDTQYF
TRBD1,TRBJ1-2,TRBV6-5,NA,TGTGCCAGCAGTTACTCAAGGACAGGGGCAGGCTATGGCTACACCTTC,CASSYSRTGAGYGYTF
NA,TRBJ1-3,TRBV9,NA,TGTGCCAGCAGCGTAGTTGACAGCGGCAGAAACACCATATATTTT,CASSVVDSGRNTIYF
NA,TRBJ1-4,TRBV19,NA,TGTGCCAGTAATTTCTGGGGCCCAACTAATGAAAAACTGTTTTTT,CASNFWGPTNEKLFF
NA,TRBJ1-1,TRBV6-2/TRBV6-3,NA,TGTGCCAGCAGTTTTCGGAGAGCCATGAACACTGAAGCTTTCTTT,CASSFRRAMNTEAFF
TRBD2,TRBJ2-2,TRBV9,NA,TGTGCCAGCAGCCTTCGGGCGGGGGGGCCAGGCACCGGGGAGCTGTTTTTT,CASSLRAGGPGTGELFF
TRBD2,TRBJ2-3,TRBV11-2,NA,TGTGCCAGCAGACCCATAGCGGGGGCGGGTGCAGATACGCAGTATTTT,CASRPIAGAGADTQYF
NA,TRBJ1-6,TRBV12-5,NA,TGTGCTAGTGGTCATCGGGCCCCTTCCCCTTATAATTCACCCCTCCACTTT,CASGHRAPSPYNSPLHF
NA,TRBJ1-2,TRBV19,NA,TGTGCCAGTAGTATTGCGACAGCGTATGGCTACACCTTC,CASSIATAYGYTF
NA,TRBJ2-5,TRBV30,NA,TGTGCCTGGAGCCCTGGAGGGGGAAAGACCCAGTACTTC,CAWSPGGGKTQYF
TRBD1,TRBJ1-2,TRBV19,NA,TGTGCCAGTAGTATGGGACAGGGGGCATATGGCTACACCTTC,CASSMGQGAYGYTF
NA,TRBJ1-3,TRBV7-8,NA,TGTGCCAGCAGCTTGGGGCCGAGAGTAGTTACGGGAAACACCATATATTTT,CASSLGPRVVTGNTIYF
NA,TRBJ2-5,TRBV15,NA,TGTGCCACCAGCAGGGGAGGGACAACCAGAGAAGAGACCCAGTACTTC,CATSRGGTTREETQYF
NA,TRBJ1-2,TRBV9,NA,TGTGCCAGCAGCGTAGGAGAAATCTATGGCTACACCTTC,CASSVGEIYGYTF
TRBD1,TRBJ1-1,TRBV7-8,few,TGTGCCAGCAGCCCGGAGAGGGACAGTAAAGCTTTCTTT,CASSPERDSKAFF
NA,TRBJ1-5,TRBV7-9,NA,TGTGCCAGCAGCTTAGCCAGACCCCTAGAGGGGCCCCAGCATTTT,CASSLARPLEGPQHF
NA,TRBJ1-1,TRBV6-1,NA,TGTGCCAGCAGTGAGCCGGGGGAGGTGGTAGCTTTCTTT,CASSEPGEVVAFF
NA,TRBJ2-1,TRBV7-9,NA,TGTGCCAGCAGCTTAGTCGTTCGGGGGACCTACAATGAGCAGTTCTTC,CASSLVVRGTYNEQFF
NA,TRBJ1-3,TRBV29-1,NA,TGCAGCGTCGAACCGGGATCAGGAAACACCATATATTTT,CSVEPGSGNTIYF